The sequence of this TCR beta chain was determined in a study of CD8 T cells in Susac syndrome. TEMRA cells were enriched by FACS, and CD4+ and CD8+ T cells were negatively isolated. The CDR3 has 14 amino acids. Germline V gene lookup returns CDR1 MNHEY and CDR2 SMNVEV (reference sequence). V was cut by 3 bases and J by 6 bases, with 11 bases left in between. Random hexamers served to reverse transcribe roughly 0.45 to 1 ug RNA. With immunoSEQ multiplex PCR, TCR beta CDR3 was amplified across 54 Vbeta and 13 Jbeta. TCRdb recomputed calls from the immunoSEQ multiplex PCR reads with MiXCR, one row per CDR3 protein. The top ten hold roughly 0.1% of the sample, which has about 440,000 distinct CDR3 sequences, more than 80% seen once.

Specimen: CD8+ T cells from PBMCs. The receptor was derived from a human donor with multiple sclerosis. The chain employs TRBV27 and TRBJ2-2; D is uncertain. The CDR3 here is CASSFGRPAGELFF. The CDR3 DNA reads TGTGCCAGCAGTTTTGGGCGGCCTGCCGGGGAGCTGTTTTTT.